These T cell receptor beta chains were read from a single sample in a study of read filtering for tumor transcriptome and immune sequencing. MiXCR, run by TCRdb on the reads, gives a single entry per CDR3 protein. The sample records around 65,000 distinct CDR3 sequences, roughly 20% being singletons. Sequenced: a population of CD138-negative cells sorted from bone marrow. The receptor source for this set is a donor aged 40 or over with multiple myeloma. Both conserved end residues are part of each CDR3. D genes are given only for firm matches. Expanded clones get a size class; other rows say once, few or many, or leave the size out.

clone size,V gene,D gene,J gene,CDR3 DNA,CDR3 protein
-,TRBV20-1,TRBD2,TRBJ2-3,TGCAGTGCTAGAGGGCCCGGGACTAGCGGGAGGGCCCGGGCAAGCACAGATACGCAGTATTTT,CSARGPGTSGRARASTDTQYF
many,TRBV10-3,-,TRBJ2-7,TGTGCCATCAGTGAGCACGACTCCTACGAGCAGTACTTC,CAISEHDSYEQYF
many,TRBV28,-,TRBJ2-1,TGTGCCAGCAGATTGGGGGGTCGTAACAATGAGCAGTTCTTC,CASRLGGRNNEQFF
many,TRBV29-1,TRBD2,TRBJ2-2,TGCAGCATTCGCGGGACTAGCGGGAGGGCGGACACCGGGGAGCTGTTTTTT,CSIRGTSGRADTGELFF
many,TRBV25-1,-,TRBJ1-1,TGTGCCAGCAGTGAGGCACAGGGTCACACTGAAGCTTTCTTT,CASSEAQGHTEAFF
many,TRBV2,TRBD2,TRBJ2-5,TGTGCCAGCAGCACTAGCGTGCAAGAGACCCAGTACTTC,CASSTSVQETQYF
many,TRBV7-8,-,TRBJ2-3,TGTGCCAGCAGCACACTACTGGGCCATCGCACAGATACGCAGTATTTT,CASSTLLGHRTDTQYF
many,TRBV7-8,TRBD2,TRBJ2-1,TGTGCCAGCAGCTTACGAGCGGGGGGGCCGGGAGAGCAGTTCTTC,CASSLRAGGPGEQFF
many,TRBV28,TRBD1,TRBJ2-1,TGTGCCAGCAGTTTATTAGGGACAGGGGACCTCAATGAGCAGTTCTTC,CASSLLGTGDLNEQFF
-,TRBV5-6,TRBD1,TRBJ1-2,TGTGCCAGCAGCTTCTCCGACAGGGGGAACTATGGCTACACCTTC,CASSFSDRGNYGYTF
many,TRBV4-1,-,TRBJ2-5,TGCGCCAGCAGCCAAGCGGGAGCACAAGAGACCCAGTACTTC,CASSQAGAQETQYF
many,TRBV5-1,-,TRBJ2-2,TGCGCCAGCAGCACCACCTCGGGACTCCCCCCCGGGGAGCTGTTTTTT,CASSTTSGLPPGELFF
many,TRBV12-3/TRBV12-4,-,TRBJ2-1,TGTGCCAGCAGTTTACTTTTAGCGAGCTACAATGAGCAGTTCTTC,CASSLLLASYNEQFF
many,TRBV15,-,TRBJ1-1,TGTGCCACCAGCAGAGATTTGATACAACAGCCCGGGGTACGTGAAGCTTTCTTT,CATSRDLIQQPGVREAFF
many,TRBV5-1,TRBD1,TRBJ2-5,TGCGCCAGCAGCTCCAAGACAGGGTCCGAGACCCAGTACTTC,CASSSKTGSETQYF
once,TRBV5-5,-,TRBJ2-4,TGTGCCAGCAGCTTGGCCGTTACGGGTACCCAGTACTTC,CASSLAVTGTQYF
few,TRBV4-1,-,TRBJ2-7,TGCGCCAGCAGCCTGACCGGGACTCTCTACGAGCAGTACTTC,CASSLTGTLYEQYF
many,TRBV7-8,-,TRBJ2-1,TGTGCCAGCAGCTTATCTAGAGGGGGTGTCGATGAGCAGTTCTTC,CASSLSRGGVDEQFF
many,TRBV2,-,TRBJ1-4,TGTGCCAGCACCCAAATGAGGGGGGCTGGGGAAAAACTGTTTTTT,CASTQMRGAGEKLFF
-,TRBV28,TRBD1,TRBJ2-2,TGTGCCAGCCGCTCCCCGGGGACAGGGGATACCGGGGAGCTGTTTTTT,CASRSPGTGDTGELFF
many,TRBV30,TRBD2,TRBJ2-1,TGTGCCTGGAGTGGGGGACTAGAGCTCGGTGAGCAGTTCTTC,CAWSGGLELGEQFF
many,TRBV5-1,TRBD2,TRBJ2-1,TGCGCCAGCAGTAAAGGACTAGCGGCCGGGGACTACAATGAGCAGTTCTTC,CASSKGLAAGDYNEQFF
few,TRBV11-2,-,TRBJ2-5,TGTGCCAGCAGCTTAGTCCCAGGGAGGGAGACCCAGTACTTC,CASSLVPGRETQYF
many,TRBV20-1,-,TRBJ2-1,TGCAGTGCAAAAGAGCGGCCCCCGAGCTCCTACAATGAGCAGTTCTTC,CSAKERPPSSYNEQFF
few,TRBV19,TRBD2,TRBJ2-3,TGTGCCAGTAACCTAGTCGGGCGGGAGGCGGATACGCAGTATTTT,CASNLVGREADTQYF
many,TRBV29-1,-,TRBJ2-1,TGCAGCGTTGACAGGGCGAGTGAGCAGTTCTTC,CSVDRASEQFF
few,TRBV7-9,-,TRBJ2-2,TGTGCCAGCAGCTTTCCCGCAGGGTACACCGGGGAGCTGTTTTTT,CASSFPAGYTGELFF
many,TRBV5-1,TRBD1,TRBJ2-1,TGCGCCAGCAGCATCGGGACAGGGGTCTCCTACAATGAGCAGTTCTTC,CASSIGTGVSYNEQFF
many,TRBV29-1,-,TRBJ1-5,TGCAGCGCCCGGTCGGGGCTTAATCAGCCCCAGCATTTT,CSARSGLNQPQHF
many,TRBV20-1,TRBD2,TRBJ2-7,TGCAGTGCCCCTAGCGGGGGCGTGTTAAGCCACGAGCAGTACTTC,CSAPSGGVLSHEQYF
many,TRBV5-6,-,TRBJ2-3,TGTGCCAGCAGCTTTTCTGGGGGCAGCACAGATACGCAGTATTTT,CASSFSGGSTDTQYF
many,TRBV7-8,TRBD1,TRBJ1-5,TGTGCCAGCAGGCAGGGGGTTAATCAGCCCCAGCATTTT,CASRQGVNQPQHF
few,TRBV20-1,-,TRBJ2-7,TGCAGTGCTAGGAATGCAGGGACCTACGAGCAGTACTTC,CSARNAGTYEQYF
-,TRBV19,-,TRBJ2-1,TGTGCCAGTAGTATAGATGCGATGGGCTACAATGAGCAGTTCTTC,CASSIDAMGYNEQFF
many,TRBV29-1,-,TRBJ2-5,TGCAGCGTTGACTCTAATGATGGGGAGACCCAGTACTTC,CSVDSNDGETQYF
many,TRBV3-1,-,TRBJ1-5,TGTGCCAGCAGCCAAGATGGGGGGGACAATCAGCCCCAGCATTTT,CASSQDGGDNQPQHF
many,TRBV10-3,TRBD2,TRBJ2-1,TGTGCCATCAGTGACTTAAGACCTAGCGGGGGTTCCTACAATGAGCAGTTCTTC,CAISDLRPSGGSYNEQFF
many,TRBV5-1,-,TRBJ2-3,TGCGCCAGCAGCTTGGGAGGTTCTAGCACAGATACGCAGTATTTT,CASSLGGSSTDTQYF
many,TRBV20-1,TRBD2,TRBJ2-1,TGCAGTGCAGAGTTGGGGAGGGGTTACAATGAGCAGTTCTTC,CSAELGRGYNEQFF
many,TRBV20-1,TRBD2,TRBJ2-3,TGCAGTGCTAGAGAGCCGTCTCGCGGGAGCTCAACCACAGATACGCAGTATTTT,CSAREPSRGSSTTDTQYF
many,TRBV29-1,TRBD2,TRBJ2-7,TGCAGCGTTGAAGAGGCGGCGGGAGTGTACGAGCAGTACTTC,CSVEEAAGVYEQYF
many,TRBV6-5,TRBD1,TRBJ1-2,TGTGCCAGCAGTTACCCCCAGGGTACAGGGGGCACGTACGGCTACACCTTC,CASSYPQGTGGTYGYTF
many,TRBV7-9,TRBD2,TRBJ2-1,TGTGCCAGCAGCTTAGCCGGGACAGGGGGACTAGCGGGAGTTGAGGAGCAGTTCTTC,CASSLAGTGGLAGVEEQFF
many,TRBV3-1,-,TRBJ2-1,TGTGCCAGCAGCCAAGTCCCTGGCAGGGCGAATGAGCAGTTCTTC,CASSQVPGRANEQFF
-,TRBV20-1,-,TRBJ1-4,TGCAGTGCTAGAGATCGGGAGGGTGCAACTAATGAAAAACTGTTTTTT,CSARDREGATNEKLFF
many,TRBV30,TRBD2,TRBJ2-2,TGTGCCTGGAAGCGGGAGGGCCGGACCGGGGAGCTGTTTTTT,CAWKREGRTGELFF
few,TRBV6-6,TRBD1,TRBJ1-3,TGTGCCAGCAGTTACACAGGGGACCGTCGGAACACCATATATTTT,CASSYTGDRRNTIYF
-,TRBV3-1,-,TRBJ2-1,TGTGCCAGCCGACAGGGGACTAACAATGAGCAGTTCTTC,CASRQGTNNEQFF
many,TRBV7-2,-,TRBJ1-4,TGTGCCAGCAGCCCTGAACAGGGACGGACTAATGAAAAACTGTTTTTT,CASSPEQGRTNEKLFF
-,TRBV2,-,TRBJ2-6,TGTGCATTAAGGACAGAATCTGGGGCCAACGTCCTGACTTTC,CALRTESGANVLTF
many,TRBV7-9,-,TRBJ2-1,TGTGCCAGCAGCTCCCTAGCAGGTTGGAGCTCCTACAATGAGCAGTTCTTC,CASSSLAGWSSYNEQFF
many,TRBV28,TRBD1,TRBJ1-1,TGTGCCAGCAGTTTAAGACAGGGGGTATTCCCGGAAGCTTTCTTT,CASSLRQGVFPEAFF
many,TRBV7-9,TRBD2,TRBJ2-5,TGTGCCAGCAGCGAGGGACTAGGCCAAGAGACCCAGTACTTC,CASSEGLGQETQYF
-,TRBV5-8,-,TRBJ2-1,TGTGCCAGCAGCCCCCATCTCGTACGGTTAGGCACTAACAATGAGCAGCTCTTC,CASSPHLVRLGTNNEQLF
many,TRBV30,-,TRBJ2-7,TGTGCCTGGAGTGTTGGGACAAAGCGCTACGAGCAGTACTTC,CAWSVGTKRYEQYF
few,TRBV12-3/TRBV12-4,TRBD1,TRBJ2-1,TGTGCCAGCAGTTTAGCGCTGAGGACAGGGCTATACAATGAGCAGTTCTTC,CASSLALRTGLYNEQFF
many,TRBV20-1,TRBD2,TRBJ2-1,TGCAGTGCGGGGGGGAGTGGCTACAATGAGCAGTTCTTC,CSAGGSGYNEQFF
many,TRBV24-1,-,TRBJ2-1,TGTGCCACCAGTGATTTGACGGCTAGCTCCTACAATGAGCAGTTCTTC,CATSDLTASSYNEQFF
-,TRBV3-1,TRBD2,TRBJ2-1,TGTGCCAGCAGCCTCGGTAGCGGGGGGGTTAGCTCCTACAATGAGCAGTTCTTC,CASSLGSGGVSSYNEQFF
many,TRBV29-1,TRBD2,TRBJ2-1,TGCAGCGCAGTAGCGGGGGGGAAGAATGAGCAGTTCTTC,CSAVAGGKNEQFF